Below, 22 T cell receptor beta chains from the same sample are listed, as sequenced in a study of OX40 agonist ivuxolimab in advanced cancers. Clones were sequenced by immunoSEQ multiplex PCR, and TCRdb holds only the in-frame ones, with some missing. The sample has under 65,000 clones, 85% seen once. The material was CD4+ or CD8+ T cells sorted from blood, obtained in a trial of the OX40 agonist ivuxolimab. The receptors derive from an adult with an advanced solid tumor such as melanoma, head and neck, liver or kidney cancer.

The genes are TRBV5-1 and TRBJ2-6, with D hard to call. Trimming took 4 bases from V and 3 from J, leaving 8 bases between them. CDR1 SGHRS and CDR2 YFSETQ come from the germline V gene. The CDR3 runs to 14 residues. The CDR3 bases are TGCGCCAGCAGCGAATCGTATGGGGCCAACGTCCTGACTTTC. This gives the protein CASSESYGANVLTF.

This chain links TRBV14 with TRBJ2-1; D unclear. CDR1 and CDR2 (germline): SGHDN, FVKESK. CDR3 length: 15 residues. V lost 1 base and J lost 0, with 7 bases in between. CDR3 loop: CASSQVGISYNEQFF. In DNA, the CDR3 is TGTGCCAGCAGCCAAGTGGGGATCTCCTACAATGAGCAGTTCTTC.

The CDR3 region has the DNA TGTGCCAGCAGCTCCGGACTTTTGGGGGCCCAAGAGACCCAGTACTTC. Its translation: CASSSGLLGAQETQYF. This rearrangement joins TRBV7-9 to TRBJ2-5; possible D gene TRBD1, 6 bases. The germline V gene encodes CDR1 SEHNR and CDR2 FQNEAQ (reference sequence). The CDR3 contains 16 residues. V lost 4 bases and J lost 1, with 16 bases in between. The whole variable domain, filled in from reference TRBV7-9 and TRBJ2-5, reads DTGVSQNPRHKITKRGQNVTFRCDPISEHNRLYWYRQTLGQGPEFLTYFQNEAQLEKSRLLSDRFSAERPKGSFSTLEIQRTEQGDSAMYLCASSSGLLGAQETQYFGPGTRLLVL.

The CDR3 protein is CASTGGGPADTQYF. The CDR3 coding sequence is TGTGCCAGCACCGGAGGGGGCCCCGCAGATACGCAGTATTTT. The rearrangement joins TRBV9 to TRBJ2-3, with D possibly TRBD1 on 7 matching bases. Germline V gene data show CDR1 as SGDLS and CDR2 as YYNGEE. This CDR3 contains 14 residues. V lost 6 bases and J lost 4, with 15 bases in between.

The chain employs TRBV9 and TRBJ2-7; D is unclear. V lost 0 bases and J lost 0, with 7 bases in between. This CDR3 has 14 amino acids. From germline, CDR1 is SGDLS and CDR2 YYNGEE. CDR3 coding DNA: TGTGCCAGCAGCGTAGGCCCCAGCTCCTACGAGCAGTACTTC. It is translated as CASSVGPSSYEQYF.

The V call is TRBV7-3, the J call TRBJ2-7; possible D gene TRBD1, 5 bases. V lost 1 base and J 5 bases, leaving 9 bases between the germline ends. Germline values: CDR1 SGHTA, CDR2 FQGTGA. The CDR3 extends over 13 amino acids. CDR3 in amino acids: CASSLIEGDEQYF. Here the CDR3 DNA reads TGTGCCAGCAGCTTAATAGAAGGGGACGAGCAGTACTTC.

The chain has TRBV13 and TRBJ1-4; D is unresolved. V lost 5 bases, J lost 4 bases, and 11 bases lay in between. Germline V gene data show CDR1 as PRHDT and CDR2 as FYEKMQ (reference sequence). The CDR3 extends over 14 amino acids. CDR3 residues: CASSASMSNEKLFF. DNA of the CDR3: TGTGCCAGCAGCGCCAGTATGAGTAATGAAAAACTGTTTTTT.

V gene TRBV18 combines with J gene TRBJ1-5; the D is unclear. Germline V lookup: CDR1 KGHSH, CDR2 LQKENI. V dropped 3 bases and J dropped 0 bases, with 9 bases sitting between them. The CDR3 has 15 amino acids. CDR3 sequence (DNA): TGTGCCAGCTCACCTGACCCGTATAGCAATCAGCCCCAGCATTTT. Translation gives CASSPDPYSNQPQHF.

This CDR3 is CASSGLHGTTRGGGVRGTYNEQFF. CDR3 DNA: TGTGCCAGCAGCGGGCTTCACGGGACTACCCGTGGGGGAGGGGTAAGGGGAACCTACAATGAGCAGTTCTTC. V and J are TRBV9 and TRBJ2-1; TRBD2 agrees at 7 bases. The CDR3 contains 24 residues. The germline V gene encodes CDR1 SGDLS and CDR2 YYNGEE. Trimming removed 3 bases from V and 2 bases from J; junction bases left unmatched: 32.

Written as DNA, the CDR3 is TGTGCCTGGGGGGTCGGGGGTGAGCAGTTCTTC. Its protein is CAWGVGGEQFF. The chain joins TRBV30 to TRBJ2-1, with TRBD2 as a possible D gene (6 bases). Per the germline V gene, CDR1 is GTSNPN and CDR2 is SVGIG (reference sequence). The CDR3 consists of 11 residues. V was clipped by 5 bases and J by 9 bases, with 11 bases between them.

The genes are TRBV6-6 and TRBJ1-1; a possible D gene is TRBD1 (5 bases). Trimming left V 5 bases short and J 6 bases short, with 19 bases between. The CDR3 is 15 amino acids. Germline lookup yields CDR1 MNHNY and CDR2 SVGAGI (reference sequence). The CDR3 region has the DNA TGTGCCAGCAGTCATCCCGGGACGGACCATCCTGAAGCTTTCTTT. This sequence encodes CASSHPGTDHPEAFF.

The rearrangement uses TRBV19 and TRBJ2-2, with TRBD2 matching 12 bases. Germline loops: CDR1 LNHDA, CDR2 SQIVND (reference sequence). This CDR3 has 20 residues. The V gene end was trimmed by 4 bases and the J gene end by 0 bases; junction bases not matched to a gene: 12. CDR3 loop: CASSTRILTSGGSNTGELFF. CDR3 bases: TGTGCCAGTAGTACTCGTATTCTGACTAGCGGGGGCTCGAACACCGGGGAGCTGTTTTTT.

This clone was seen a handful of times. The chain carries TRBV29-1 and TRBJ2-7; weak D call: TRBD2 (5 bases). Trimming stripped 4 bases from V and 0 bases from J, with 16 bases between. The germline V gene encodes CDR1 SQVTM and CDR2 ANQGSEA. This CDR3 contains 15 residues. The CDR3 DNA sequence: TGCAGCGTTGTCCCCCAAGGAGGTAGCTCCTACGAGCAGTACTTC. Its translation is CSVVPQGGSSYEQYF.

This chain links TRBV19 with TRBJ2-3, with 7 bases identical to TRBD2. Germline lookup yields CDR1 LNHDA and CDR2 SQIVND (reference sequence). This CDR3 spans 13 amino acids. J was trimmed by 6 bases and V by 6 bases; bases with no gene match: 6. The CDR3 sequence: CASSLVGGDTQYF. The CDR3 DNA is TGTGCCAGTAGCTTGGTGGGGGGGGATACGCAGTATTTT.

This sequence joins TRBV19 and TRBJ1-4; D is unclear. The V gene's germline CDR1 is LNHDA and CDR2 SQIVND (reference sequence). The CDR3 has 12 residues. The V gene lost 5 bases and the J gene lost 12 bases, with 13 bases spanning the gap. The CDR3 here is CASSPTGSELFF. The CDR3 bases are TGTGCCAGTAGTCCGACGGGCTCGGAACTGTTTTTT.

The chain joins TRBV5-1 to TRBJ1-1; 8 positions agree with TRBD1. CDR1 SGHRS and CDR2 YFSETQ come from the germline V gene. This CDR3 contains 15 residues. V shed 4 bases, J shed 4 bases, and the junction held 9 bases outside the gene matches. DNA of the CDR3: TGCGCCAGCAGCGAATCGGACAGGGCGAGCACTGAAGCTTTCTTT. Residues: CASSESDRASTEAFF.

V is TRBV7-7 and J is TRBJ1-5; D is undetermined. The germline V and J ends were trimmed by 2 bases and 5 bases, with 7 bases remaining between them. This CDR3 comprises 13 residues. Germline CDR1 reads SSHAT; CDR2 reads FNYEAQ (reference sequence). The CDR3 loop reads CASSLREDQPQHF. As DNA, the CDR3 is TGTGCCAGCAGCTTAAGGGAGGATCAGCCCCAGCATTTT.

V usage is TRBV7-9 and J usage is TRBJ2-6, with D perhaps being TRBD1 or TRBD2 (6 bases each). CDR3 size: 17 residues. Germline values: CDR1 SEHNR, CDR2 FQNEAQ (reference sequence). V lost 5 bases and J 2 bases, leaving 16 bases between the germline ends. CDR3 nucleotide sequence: TGTGCCAGCAGCCGTACACCCGGGGGCCCTGGGGCCAACGTCCTGACTTTC. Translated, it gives CASSRTPGGPGANVLTF.

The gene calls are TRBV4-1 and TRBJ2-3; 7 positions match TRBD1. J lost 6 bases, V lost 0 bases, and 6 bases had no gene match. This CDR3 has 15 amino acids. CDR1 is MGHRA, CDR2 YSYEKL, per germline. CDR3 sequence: CASSQEGRTGDTQYF. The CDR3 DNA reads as TGCGCCAGCAGCCAAGAGGGCAGGACAGGTGATACGCAGTATTTT.

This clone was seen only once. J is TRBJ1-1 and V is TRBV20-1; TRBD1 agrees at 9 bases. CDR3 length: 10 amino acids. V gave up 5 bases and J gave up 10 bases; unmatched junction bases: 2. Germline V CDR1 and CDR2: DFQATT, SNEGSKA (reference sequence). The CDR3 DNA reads TGCAGTGCTTTGGACAGGGGAGCTTTCTTT. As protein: CSALDRGAFF.

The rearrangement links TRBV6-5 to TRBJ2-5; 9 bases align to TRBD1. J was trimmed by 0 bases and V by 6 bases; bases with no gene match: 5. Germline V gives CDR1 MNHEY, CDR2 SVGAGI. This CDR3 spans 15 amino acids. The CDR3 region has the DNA TGTGCCAGCAGAGTGGACAGGGGCTACCAAGAGACCCAGTACTTC. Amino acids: CASRVDRGYQETQYF.

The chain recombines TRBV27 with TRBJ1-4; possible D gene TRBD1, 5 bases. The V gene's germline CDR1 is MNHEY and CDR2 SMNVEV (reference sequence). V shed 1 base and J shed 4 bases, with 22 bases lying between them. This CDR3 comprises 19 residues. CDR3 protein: CASSLLAGGTGNINEKLFF. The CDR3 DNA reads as TGTGCCAGCAGTTTATTAGCCGGCGGGACCGGCAACATTAATGAAAAACTGTTTTTT.